This T cell receptor (beta chain) stems from a study of radiation and T cells in renal cell carcinoma (TCRdb year 2020). Concerning the study at large: A total of around 50 samples underwent TCR beta sequencing, made up of about 25 tumors and around 27 peripheral blood samples. A total of 4 million to 5 million unique CDR3 nucleotide sequences, encoding 2.5 million to 3 million unique CDR3 amino acid sequences, were found across all 50 or so samples.

Results and caveats for the whole study, not just this receptor: Compared with controls, irradiated tumors had higher TCR clonality, as the top 100 clonotypes made up an average of approximately 54% of the repertoire, versus roughly 40% in nephrectomy-only tumors. The single-armed trial design could not address effects of radiation dose or scheduling on the TCR repertoire. Irradiated tumors contained more dominant CDR3 motifs, and these motifs occupied a larger share of the repertoire than in control tumors. No pretreatment tumor biopsies were available, so the baseline intratumoral presence of clonotypes could not be determined. Because only small tumor regions of 0.8 to 1 g were available, the study did not capture intratumoral heterogeneity. Top tumor clonotypes rose in blood from baseline to 2 weeks post-radiation, then contracted by 4 weeks, suggesting transient expansion of tumor-resident clones.

About this clone: This receptor's antigen is unknown. The sample holds no much larger clone one base away, and base qualities are not on file.

TCR beta libraries were generated from genomic DNA with the immunoSEQ kit, following the manufacturer's recommendations. To prepare the libraries, a first multiplex PCR with proprietary primers was run, followed by a second PCR that added unique barcodes, and a bead cleanup was done after each round. Each sample batch included a kit-provided positive control reaction and a negative control reaction. The final libraries underwent checking on an Agilent 4200 TapeStation D1000 ScreenTape, volumetric pooling, and quantification by qPCR. Sequencing was performed on an Illumina NextSeq500 with a MidOutput 150-cycle cartridge, and 156 Read1 and 15 Index1 cycles were run with kit custom primers. The pooled library was loaded at 0.75 to 1 pM, with an approximately 21% PhiX control spiked in. Regarding the original processing steps: The vendor-processed data were analyzed in R, and a clonotype was defined as all T cells that share the same CDR3 nucleotide sequence. In the clone abundance analyses, frequencies in each sample were normalized to that sample's 10,000 most abundant clones. Public T cell clones, averaging fewer than five per sample, were removed before analysis. ImmunoMap was used for dominant motif analysis with the PAM10 matrix, a gap penalty of 30, and a homology threshold of 0.3, and any motif reaching a cumulative frequency of at least 0.01 was considered dominant. An abundance difference of at least 32-fold between compartments was the criterion for calling clonotypes tumor-enriched or baseline blood-enriched. Tumor-blood repertoire similarity was measured with the Baroni-Urbani and Buser coefficient, and groups were compared using two-tailed Wilcoxon tests in R. TCRdb obtained this table from immuneACCESS and retained in-frame rearrangements with V and J assigned. These tables miss some clones; where compared with another copy, unresolved V genes account for less than half of the shortfall, and the remainder is unexplained. V and J calls and clone size are copied from that table; D and trimming were computed from the DNA. This sample gives about 9,200 clones in total; around three fifths of them show up just once. Of the sample, roughly 21% falls within the top ten clones.

The CDR3 starts with the cysteine, ends with the phenylalanine, and has 14 residues. Only CDR3 DNA remains: 42 bases, in frame from the first base. The germline V gene supplies CDR1 MDHEN and CDR2 SYDVKM. V ends up 6 bases short and J 7 bases short, with an unmatched junction base count of 9. The time point label on this specimen signifies: tumor resected at nephrectomy. Reading the label with the study, this specimen's treatment or condition is: 15 Gy SBRT to primary tumor, nephrectomy 4 weeks later. The samples were drawn from a clinical trial, where primary renal cell carcinomas were treated with 15 Gy of stereotactic body radiation therapy and then removed by nephrectomy 4 weeks afterward. Renal cell carcinoma with clear cell pathology was present in all patients. Tumors were mechanically dissociated, digested with collagenase/hyaluronidase at 37 °C, processed in gentleMACS C tubes, and stored in liquid nitrogen. The QIAamp DNA Blood Mini Kit (Qiagen) was used to prepare genomic DNA for TCR sequencing. The analyses included only samples that passed all quality control checks.

The chain links TRBV28 with TRBJ1-5; TRBD1 fits 7 bases in the junction. The receptor was derived from a man between 60 and 75 years old with renal cell carcinoma. Sequenced here: tumor tissue, sampled from a patient whose treatment included radiotherapy and nephrectomy. The nucleotides read TGTGCCAGCAGCCGCTCCCTACAGGGGCAGCCCCAGCATTTT. This codes for CASSRSLQGQPQHF.